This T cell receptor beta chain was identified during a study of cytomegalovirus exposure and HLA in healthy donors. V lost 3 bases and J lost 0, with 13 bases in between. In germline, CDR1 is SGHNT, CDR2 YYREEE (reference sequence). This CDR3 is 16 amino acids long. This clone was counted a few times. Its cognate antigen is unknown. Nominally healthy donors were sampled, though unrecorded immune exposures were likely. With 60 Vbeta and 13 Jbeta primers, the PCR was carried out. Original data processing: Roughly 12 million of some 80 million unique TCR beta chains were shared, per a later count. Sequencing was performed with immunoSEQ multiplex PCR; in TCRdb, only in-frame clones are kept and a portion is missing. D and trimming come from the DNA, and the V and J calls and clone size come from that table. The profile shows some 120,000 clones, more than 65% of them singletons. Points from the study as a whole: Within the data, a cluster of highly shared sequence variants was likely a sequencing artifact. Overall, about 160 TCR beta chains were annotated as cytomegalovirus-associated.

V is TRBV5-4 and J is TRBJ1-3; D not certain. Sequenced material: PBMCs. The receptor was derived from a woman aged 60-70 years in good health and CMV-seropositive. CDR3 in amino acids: CASSSGGISSGNTIYF. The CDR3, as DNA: TGTGCCAGCAGCTCGGGAGGTATCAGCTCTGGAAACACCATATATTTT. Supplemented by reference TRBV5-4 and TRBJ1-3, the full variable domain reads ETGVTQSPTHLIKTRGQQVTLRCSSQSGHNTVSWYQQALGQGPQFIFQYYREEENGRGNFPPRFSGLQFPNYSSELNVNALELDDSALYLCASSSGGISSGNTIYFGEGSWLTVV.